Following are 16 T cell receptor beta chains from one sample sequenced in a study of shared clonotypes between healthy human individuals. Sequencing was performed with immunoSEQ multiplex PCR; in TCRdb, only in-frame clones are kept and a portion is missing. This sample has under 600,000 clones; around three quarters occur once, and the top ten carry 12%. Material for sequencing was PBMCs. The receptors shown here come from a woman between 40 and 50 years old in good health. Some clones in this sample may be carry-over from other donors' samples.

CDR3 in amino acids: CASSPNRDTTGELFF. The CDR3 bases are TGTGCCAGCTCCCCGAACCGGGACACCACCGGGGAGCTGTTTTTT. The chain links TRBV18 to TRBJ2-2; D possibly corresponds to TRBD1 (6 bases). V lost 6 bases to trimming and J lost 4 bases, with 15 bases between them. The germline gives CDR1 KGHSH, CDR2 LQKENI. The CDR3 has 15 amino acids.

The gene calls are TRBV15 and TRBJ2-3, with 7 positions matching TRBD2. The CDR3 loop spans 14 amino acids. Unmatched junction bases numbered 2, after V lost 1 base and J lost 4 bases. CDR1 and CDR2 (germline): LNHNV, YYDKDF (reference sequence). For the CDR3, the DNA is TGTGCCACCAGCAGAGGACTAGCTGCAGATACGCAGTATTTT. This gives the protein CATSRGLAADTQYF.

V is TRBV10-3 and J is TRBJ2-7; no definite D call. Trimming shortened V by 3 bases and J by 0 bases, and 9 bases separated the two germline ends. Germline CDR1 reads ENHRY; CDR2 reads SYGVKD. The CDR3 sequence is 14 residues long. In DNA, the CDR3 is TGTGCCATCAGTGATAAGGTCGGCTCCTACGAGCAGTACTTC. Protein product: CAISDKVGSYEQYF.

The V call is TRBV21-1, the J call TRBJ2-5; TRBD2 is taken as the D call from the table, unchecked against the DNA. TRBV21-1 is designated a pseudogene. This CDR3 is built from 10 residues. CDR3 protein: CASTEETQYF. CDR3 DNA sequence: TGTGCCAGCACCGAAGAGACCCAGTACTTC.

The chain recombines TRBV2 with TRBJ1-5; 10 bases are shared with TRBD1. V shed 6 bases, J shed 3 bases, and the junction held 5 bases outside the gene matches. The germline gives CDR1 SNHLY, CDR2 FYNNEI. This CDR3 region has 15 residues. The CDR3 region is CASSADRGFNQPQHF. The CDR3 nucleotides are TGTGCCAGCAGCGCGGACAGGGGGTTCAATCAGCCCCAGCATTTT.

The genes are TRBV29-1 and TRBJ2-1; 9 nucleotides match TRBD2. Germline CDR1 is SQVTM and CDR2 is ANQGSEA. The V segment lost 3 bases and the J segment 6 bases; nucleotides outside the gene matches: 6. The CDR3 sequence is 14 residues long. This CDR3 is CSVDGLAGVNEQFF. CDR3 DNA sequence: TGCAGCGTTGATGGGTTAGCGGGAGTCAATGAGCAGTTCTTC.

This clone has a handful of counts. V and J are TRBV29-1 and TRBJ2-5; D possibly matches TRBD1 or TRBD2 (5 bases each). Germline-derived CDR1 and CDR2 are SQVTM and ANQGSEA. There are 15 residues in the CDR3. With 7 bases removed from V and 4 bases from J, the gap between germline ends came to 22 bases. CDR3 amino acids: CSALSTGTPSETQYF. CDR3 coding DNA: TGCAGCGCACTAAGCACGGGGACCCCCTCAGAGACCCAGTACTTC. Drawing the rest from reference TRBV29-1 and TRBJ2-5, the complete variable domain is SAVISQKPSRDICQRGTSLTIQCQVDSQVTMMFWYRQQPGQSLTLIATANQGSEATYESGFVIDKFPISRPNLTFSTLTVSNMSPEDSSIYLCSALSTGTPSETQYFGPGTRLLVL.

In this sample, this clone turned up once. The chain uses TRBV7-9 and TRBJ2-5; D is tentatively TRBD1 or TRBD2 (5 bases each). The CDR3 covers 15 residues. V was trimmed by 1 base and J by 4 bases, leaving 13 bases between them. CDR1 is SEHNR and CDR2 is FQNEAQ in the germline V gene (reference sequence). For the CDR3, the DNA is TGTGCCAGCAGCTTAGGGGGACCGGGGCTAGAGACCCAGTACTTC. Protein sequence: CASSLGGPGLETQYF.

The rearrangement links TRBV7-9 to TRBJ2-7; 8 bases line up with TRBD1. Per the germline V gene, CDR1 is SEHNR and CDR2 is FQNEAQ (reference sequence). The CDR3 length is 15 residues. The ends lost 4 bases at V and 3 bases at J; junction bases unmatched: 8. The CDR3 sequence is CASSYPGQANYEQYF. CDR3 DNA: TGTGCCAGCAGCTACCCGGGACAGGCGAACTACGAGCAGTACTTC.

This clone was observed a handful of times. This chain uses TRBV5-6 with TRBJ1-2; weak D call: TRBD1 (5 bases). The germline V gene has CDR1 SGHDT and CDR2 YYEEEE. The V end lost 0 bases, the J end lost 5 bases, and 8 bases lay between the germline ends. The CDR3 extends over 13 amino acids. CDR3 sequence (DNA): TGTGCCAGCAGCTTGGGTGGGGGGTATGGCTACACCTTC. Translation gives CASSLGGGYGYTF. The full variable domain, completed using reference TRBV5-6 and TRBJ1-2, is DAGVTQSPTHLIKTRGQQVTLRCSPKSGHDTVSWYQQALGQGPQFIFQYYEEEERQRGNFPDRFSGHQFPNYSSELNVNALLLGDSALYLCASSLGGGYGYTFGSGTRLTVV.

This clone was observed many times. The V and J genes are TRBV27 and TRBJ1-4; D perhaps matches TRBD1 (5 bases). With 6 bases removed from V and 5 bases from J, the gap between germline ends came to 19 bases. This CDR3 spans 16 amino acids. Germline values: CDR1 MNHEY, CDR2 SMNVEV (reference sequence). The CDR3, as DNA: TGTGCCAGCAGGGAAAGAGCTGGGACCGAGAATGAAAAACTGTTTTTT. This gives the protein CASRERAGTENEKLFF.

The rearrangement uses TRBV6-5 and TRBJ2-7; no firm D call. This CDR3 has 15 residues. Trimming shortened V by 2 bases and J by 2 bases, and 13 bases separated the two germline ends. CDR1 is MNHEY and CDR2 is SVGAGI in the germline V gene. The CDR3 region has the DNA TGTGCCAGCAGTTACCGGGCTAAGGGAACCTACGAGCAGTACTTC. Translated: CASSYRAKGTYEQYF.

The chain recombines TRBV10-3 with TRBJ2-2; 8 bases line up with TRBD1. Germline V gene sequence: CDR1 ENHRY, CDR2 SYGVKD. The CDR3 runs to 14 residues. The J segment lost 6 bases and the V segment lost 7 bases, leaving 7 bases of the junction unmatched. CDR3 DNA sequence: TGTGCCATCACGGGCGGGACAGGTTCCGGGGAGCTGTTTTTT. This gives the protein CAITGGTGSGELFF.

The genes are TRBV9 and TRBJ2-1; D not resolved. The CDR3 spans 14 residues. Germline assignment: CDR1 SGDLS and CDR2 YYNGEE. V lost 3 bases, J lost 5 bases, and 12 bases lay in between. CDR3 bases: TGTGCCAGCAGCGCTCCGTTTCGGAACAATGAGCAGTTCTTC. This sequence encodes CASSAPFRNNEQFF.

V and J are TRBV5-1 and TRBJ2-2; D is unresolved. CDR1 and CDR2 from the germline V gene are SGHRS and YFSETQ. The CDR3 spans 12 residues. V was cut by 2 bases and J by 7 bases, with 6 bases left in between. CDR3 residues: CASSLGNGELFF. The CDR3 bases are TGCGCCAGCAGCTTAGGGAACGGGGAGCTGTTTTTT.

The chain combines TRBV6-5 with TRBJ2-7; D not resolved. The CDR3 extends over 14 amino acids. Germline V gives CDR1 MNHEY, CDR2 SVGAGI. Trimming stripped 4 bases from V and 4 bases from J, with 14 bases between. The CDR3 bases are TGTGCCAGCAGTTTAACAGTAAACTATTACGAGCAGTACTTC. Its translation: CASSLTVNYYEQYF.